This is a list of T cell receptor beta chains from one sample in a study of T-cell reconstitution after alpha-beta-depleted transplantation in children. One entry per CDR3 protein results from TCRdb running MiXCR on the PCR reads. The table has 600,000 to 700,000 distinct CDR3 sequences, 15% to 20% seen once; the top ten hold 0.85% to 1.3%. Sample: PBMCs from the stem cell graft donor, taken from the stem cell graft. All receptors come from a human donor who donated a stem cell graft to a child with acute myeloid leukemia. Both conserved end residues are part of each CDR3. The order of the fields is D gene, J gene, V gene, clone size, CDR3 protein, CDR3 DNA. D genes are given only for firm matches. The size of a clone is reported for some rows only, either as once, few or many, or as a class for expanded clones.

>.|TRBJ2-5|TRBV20-1|.
CSAIGGAHTHQETQYF
TGCAGTGCTATAGGGGGGGCCCACACACACCAAGAGACCCAGTACTTC
>.|TRBJ2-4|TRBV20-1|.
CSVPKRAAKNIQYF
TGCAGTGTTCCTAAAAGGGCAGCCAAAAACATTCAGTACTTC
>TRBD2|TRBJ2-1|TRBV12-3/TRBV12-4|many
CASRLTPSGEQFF
TGTGCCAGCAGACTCACCCCTAGCGGGGAGCAGTTCTTC
>.|TRBJ2-2|TRBV4-3|.
CASSQGSNTGELFF
TGCGCCAGCAGCCAAGGTTCGAACACCGGGGAGCTGTTTTTT
>TRBD1|TRBJ1-5|TRBV12-3/TRBV12-4|many
CASSPRDRGNQPQHF
TGTGCCAGCAGTCCCAGGGACAGGGGGAATCAGCCCCAGCATTTT
>TRBD2|TRBJ2-2|TRBV5-6|few
CASSLITSGYLPGELFF
TGTGCCAGCAGCTTGATTACTAGCGGGTATTTGCCCGGGGAGCTGTTTTTT
>TRBD1|TRBJ1-2|TRBV5-1|.
CASSLDGRGQILGGYTF
TGCGCCAGCAGCCTGGACGGCAGGGGGCAAATTCTAGGTGGCTACACCTTC
>TRBD1|TRBJ1-2|TRBV12-3/TRBV12-4|many
CASSFWDRLYGYTF
TGTGCCAGCAGTTTCTGGGACAGACTCTATGGCTACACCTTC
>TRBD1|TRBJ2-7|TRBV20-1|many
CSARDGPGQVFSYEQYF
TGCAGTGCTAGAGATGGACCGGGACAGGTCTTCTCCTACGAGCAGTACTTC
>.|TRBJ1-1|TRBV7-8|few
CASSFQGRSPSPNTEAFF
TGTGCCAGCAGCTTTCAGGGCCGCTCTCCAAGTCCGAACACTGAAGCTTTCTTT
>TRBD1|TRBJ1-1|TRBV5-1|.
CASNVGQGANTEAFF
TGCGCCAGCAACGTAGGACAGGGGGCGAACACTGAAGCTTTCTTT
>.|TRBJ2-4|TRBV9|.
CASSVAQGSGNIQYF
TGTGCCAGCAGCGTAGCGCAGGGGAGCGGAAACATTCAGTACTTC
>.|TRBJ2-3|TRBV7-9|.
CASSLDQGADTQYF
TGTGCCAGCAGCTTAGACCAGGGAGCAGATACGCAGTATTTT
>.|TRBJ2-1|TRBV20-1|.
CSARGSGGSSYEQFF
TGCAGTGCTAGAGGGAGCGGTGGTAGCAGTTATGAGCAGTTCTTC
>.|TRBJ1-5|TRBV7-9|.
CASSLGGTASNQPQHF
TGTGCCAGCAGCTTAGGAGGCACAGCGAGCAATCAGCCCCAGCATTTT
>.|TRBJ2-7|TRBV20-1|many
CSVQPPTDWGSSYEQYF
TGCAGTGTTCAGCCCCCCACTGACTGGGGGAGCTCCTACGAGCAGTACTTC
>.|TRBJ2-3|TRBV7-9|few
CASRSRDTTDTQYF
TGTGCCAGCAGAAGCCGGGACACCACAGATACGCAGTATTTT
>TRBD1|TRBJ1-3|TRBV20-1|many
CSARVGTGGNTIYF
TGCAGTGCTAGAGTCGGGACAGGGGGAAACACCATATATTTT
>TRBD1|TRBJ1-4|TRBV7-2|.
CASNRGPPNEKLFF
TGTGCCAGCAACAGGGGTCCTCCTAATGAAAAACTGTTTTTT
>TRBD1|TRBJ1-2|TRBV29-1|many
CSVHPTGEGDYGYTF
TGCAGCGTCCACCCGACAGGGGAAGGGGACTATGGCTACACCTTC
>TRBD1|TRBJ1-4|TRBV7-2|.
CASSPWTGDEKLFF
TGTGCCAGCAGCCCCTGGACAGGGGACGAAAAACTGTTTTTT
>.|TRBJ2-4|TRBV12-3/TRBV12-4|few
CASSPDLRIQYF
TGTGCCAGCAGTCCCGACCTGCGAATTCAGTACTTC
>TRBD1|TRBJ2-2|TRBV15|few
CATSRRQGHTGELFF
TGTGCCACCAGCAGGAGACAGGGGCACACCGGGGAGCTGTTTTTT
>TRBD1|TRBJ2-5|TRBV6-5|few
CASSYPAGQGQETQYF
TGTGCCAGCAGTTACCCTGCGGGACAGGGTCAAGAGACCCAGTACTTC
>.|TRBJ1-1|TRBV29-1|many
CSVLSGHGNTEAFF
TGCAGCGTACTTTCGGGGCACGGGAACACTGAAGCTTTCTTT
>TRBD2|TRBJ2-1|TRBV20-1|many
CSARDQRGSNEQFF
TGCAGTGCTAGAGACCAGCGGGGGAGCAATGAGCAGTTCTTC
>.|TRBJ1-1|TRBV6-2/TRBV6-3|.
CASSYSGRTSNTEAFF
TGTGCCAGCAGTTACTCAGGCAGGACATCAAACACTGAAGCTTTCTTT
>TRBD1|TRBJ2-1|TRBV20-1|many
CSALDREQFF
TGCAGTGCTTTGGACAGGGAGCAGTTCTTC
>TRBD1|TRBJ1-1|TRBV5-1|few
CASSLATGGTEAFF
TGCGCCAGCAGCTTGGCGACAGGGGGCACTGAAGCTTTCTTT
>TRBD2|TRBJ2-1|TRBV7-8|few
CASSLSTPTSGYEQFF
TGTGCCAGCAGCTTATCTACCCCGACTAGCGGGTATGAGCAGTTCTTC
>TRBD1|TRBJ1-6|TRBV20-1|many
CSARTFARGNSPLHF
TGCAGTGCTAGGACCTTCGCCAGGGGGAATTCACCCCTCCACTTT
>TRBD2|TRBJ2-3|TRBV20-1|many
CSARGIAGGKLSTDTQYF
TGCAGTGCTAGAGGAATAGCGGGGGGGAAACTTAGCACAGATACGCAGTATTTT
>.|TRBJ1-4|TRBV7-2|few
CASSFSGTLATNEKLFF
TGTGCCAGCAGCTTTTCCGGGACACTCGCAACTAATGAAAAACTGTTTTTT
>TRBD1|TRBJ1-2|TRBV4-3|.
CASSQGDSYGYTF
TGCGCCAGCAGCCAAGGGGACAGCTATGGCTACACCTTC
>TRBD1|TRBJ1-5|TRBV12-3/TRBV12-4|.
CASREMTGSNQPQHF
TGTGCCAGCAGGGAAATGACAGGGAGCAATCAGCCCCAGCATTTT
>TRBD1|TRBJ2-1|TRBV20-1|few
CSARGDSQVLKSSYNEQFF
TGCAGTGCTAGGGGGGACAGCCAAGTTCTTAAGAGCTCCTACAATGAGCAGTTCTTC
>.|TRBJ1-1|TRBV15|.
CATSRDGAGREAFF
TGTGCCACCAGCAGAGATGGCGCAGGGCGAGAAGCTTTCTTT
>.|TRBJ1-1|TRBV20-1|.
CSAPERGLLNTEAFF
TGCAGTGCTCCTGAGAGGGGTCTTTTGAACACTGAAGCTTTCTTT
>.|TRBJ2-7|TRBV5-5|many
CASSSGADPTYEQYF
TGTGCCAGCAGCTCGGGGGCGGATCCTACCTACGAGCAGTACTTC
>TRBD1|TRBJ1-6|TRBV12-3/TRBV12-4|.
CASTRLGTVNSPLHF
TGTGCCAGCACTCGATTGGGGACAGTTAATTCACCCCTCCACTTT
>TRBD2|TRBJ2-2|TRBV27|many
CASSPGGWNTGELFF
TGTGCCAGCAGCCCGGGGGGATGGAACACCGGGGAGCTGTTTTTT
>.|TRBJ1-2|TRBV5-1|.
CASSFGHSNYGYTF
TGCGCCAGCAGCTTCGGTCACAGCAACTATGGCTACACCTTC
>TRBD2|TRBJ2-7|TRBV7-2|many
CASSLSGGVYEQYF
TGTGCCAGCAGCTTAAGTGGGGGGGTGTACGAGCAGTACTTC
>TRBD2|TRBJ2-1|TRBV20-1|.
CSAERRLAGEQFF
TGCAGTGCTGAGCGGAGGCTAGCGGGAGAGCAGTTCTTC
>.|TRBJ2-3|TRBV6-1|few
CASSGQGSYTDTQYF
TGTGCCAGCAGCGGGCAGGGGTCCTACACAGATACGCAGTATTTT
>TRBD1|TRBJ2-1|TRBV7-6|many
CASSSGTGRKQFF
TGTGCCAGCAGCTCGGGGACAGGCCGCAAGCAGTTCTTC
>.|TRBJ2-5|TRBV4-2|many
CASSQEAAGSGETQYF
TGTGCCAGCAGCCAAGAAGCGGCGGGGTCAGGAGAGACCCAGTACTTC
>.|TRBJ1-2|TRBV6-6|many
CASRTRVLYGYTF
TGTGCCAGCAGAACCAGGGTCCTCTATGGCTACACCTTC
>.|TRBJ1-4|TRBV20-1|few
CSARQLNEKLFF
TGCAGTGCTAGACAGCTAAATGAAAAACTGTTTTTT